This record concerns one T cell receptor beta chain sequence. The antigen it binds to is not known. No clone much larger than this one lies a single base away; base qualities are absent. Libraries were built with the immunoSEQ multiplex PCR assay. RNA was extracted from all samples and reverse transcribed into cDNA, which served as template for TCR sequencing. First-strand cDNA was synthesized with SuperScript III using a 2:1 mix of oligo-dT and random hexamers. A synthetic immune receptor repertoire was used to assess amplification bias, and residual bias was removed computationally. As for the original processing: Raw reads were preprocessed for error removal, and CDR3 was defined according to IMGT conventions as running from the conserved cysteine to phenylalanine. Clonality was computed as 1 minus the Shannon entropy, with the entropy normalized by log2 of the number of productive unique TCRs. Whether scalp clones were CD4 or CD8 was inferred by matching scalp TCRbeta sequences against CD4 and CD8 repertoires sorted from blood. In TCRdb, the immuneACCESS table is reduced to in-frame sequences with V and J assigned. These tables do not hold every clone; where another copy was compared, an unresolved V gene accounts for under half, and the others remain unexplained. The V and J calls and clone size were taken over from that table, and D and trimming were inferred from the DNA. A total of roughly 120,000 clones appear in this sample, roughly 63% of them only once. The ten largest clones capture around 30% of the sample.

The time point label, read with the paper, signifies: less than five weeks on oral tofacitinib. The label giving this sample's treatment or condition can be read as: oral pan-JAK inhibitor, 5-10 mg twice daily. From alopecia areata patients, peripheral blood was collected along with lesional scalp punch biopsies. PBMCs were separated by density centrifugation and stained for CD3, CD4 and CD8, after which CD4+ and CD8+ T cells were sorted on a FACSAria. There are 15 amino acids in the CDR3, from cysteine to phenylalanine inclusive. Here the CDR3 DNA is all that survives: 45 bases in frame from base 1. Trimming accounts for 5 bases at V and 6 bases at J, while the number of junction bases matched to no gene is 9. Via the germline V gene (reference sequence), CDR1 is SEHNR and CDR2 FQNEAQ. The data are from a study of CD8+ T cells in alopecia areata (dated by TCRdb to 2017 to 2018). The study in broad terms: Treated patients were enrolled in an open-label pilot trial of oral tofacitinib at 5 to 10 mg twice daily for moderate-to-severe alopecia areata. Tofacitinib was administered for 6 to 18 months, and 6 months of follow-up off drug were then conducted to assess delayed response and recurrence. In treated patients, disease severity was measured using the SALT score, which gives the percentage of scalp surface area affected. In both human patients and the C3H/HeJ mouse model, the study applied high-throughput TCRbeta sequencing to look at T cell clonal expansion in alopecia areata. In humans, TCRbeta sequencing was performed on scalp tissue and on sorted CD4+ and CD8+ peripheral blood T cells from healthy controls and from patients with patchy or totalis/universalis alopecia areata. Tofacitinib-treated patients had biopsies at baseline and at 4 and 24 weeks of treatment, with a later scalp biopsy in several patients. Clonality in the scalp was compared among normal scalp (n=4), patchy alopecia areata scalp (n=8), and alopecia totalis/universalis scalp (n=8). RNA was obtained with the PAXgene miRNA kit for fixed scalp, the miRNeasy kit for PBMCs, and the RNeasy kit for mouse skin. immunoSEQ multiplex PCR using 35 Vbeta forward primers and 13 Jbeta reverse primers was used to amplify TCRbeta CDR3 regions. Findings and caveats that apply to the study as a whole: During tofacitinib treatment, many expanded lesional clones stuck around in both scalp and blood, and this persistence may partly explain why relapse happens after treatment is stopped. TCR sequences shared between patients were less clear than in mice, possibly partly because of HLA diversity in the patient population. Because the treated cohort was small and included a single nonresponder, larger studies are needed to assess links between baseline CD8+ expansion and response. Tofacitinib significantly lowered scalp clonality and the number of expanded CD8+ clones among the top 100 scalp clones. Lesional scalp, especially in alopecia totalis/universalis, showed higher clonality and more expanded CD8+ clones than normal scalp, suggesting antigenic drive. Scalp TCR repertoire analysis is complicated because resident alphabeta T cells in normal human skin are also sequenced, whereas mouse skin is dominated by gammadelta T cells.

Here the sequenced sample was CD8+ T cells sorted from blood, taken at week 4, from a patient treated with tofacitinib. The rearrangement joined TRBV7-9 to TRBJ2-3; 9 bases in between match TRBD1. The clonotype was recovered from a human donor with alopecia areata. The DNA is TGTGCCAGCAGCACCGGACAGGGGATGAGGGATACGCAGTATTTT. This is translated as CASSTGQGMRDTQYF. Where the CDR3 stops, the reference TRBV7-9 and TRBJ2-3 genes take over; the full variable domain is DTGVSQNPRHKITKRGQNVTFRCDPISEHNRLYWYRQTLGQGPEFLTYFQNEAQLEKSRLLSDRFSAERPKGSFSTLEIQRTEQGDSAMYLCASSTGQGMRDTQYFGPGTRLTVL.